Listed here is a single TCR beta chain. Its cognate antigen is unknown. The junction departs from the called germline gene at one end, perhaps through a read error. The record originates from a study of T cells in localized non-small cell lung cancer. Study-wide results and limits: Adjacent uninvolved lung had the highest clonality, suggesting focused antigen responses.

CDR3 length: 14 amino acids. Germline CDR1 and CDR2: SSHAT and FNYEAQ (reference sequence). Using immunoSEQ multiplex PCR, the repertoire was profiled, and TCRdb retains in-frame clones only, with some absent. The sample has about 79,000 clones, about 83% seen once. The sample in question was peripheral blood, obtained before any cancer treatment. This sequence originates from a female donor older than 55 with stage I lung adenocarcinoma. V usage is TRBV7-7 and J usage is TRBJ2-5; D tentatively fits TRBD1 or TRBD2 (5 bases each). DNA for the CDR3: TGTGCTAGCAGCACTGGGACGGAACAAGAGACCCAGTACTTC. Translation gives CASSTGTEQETQYF.